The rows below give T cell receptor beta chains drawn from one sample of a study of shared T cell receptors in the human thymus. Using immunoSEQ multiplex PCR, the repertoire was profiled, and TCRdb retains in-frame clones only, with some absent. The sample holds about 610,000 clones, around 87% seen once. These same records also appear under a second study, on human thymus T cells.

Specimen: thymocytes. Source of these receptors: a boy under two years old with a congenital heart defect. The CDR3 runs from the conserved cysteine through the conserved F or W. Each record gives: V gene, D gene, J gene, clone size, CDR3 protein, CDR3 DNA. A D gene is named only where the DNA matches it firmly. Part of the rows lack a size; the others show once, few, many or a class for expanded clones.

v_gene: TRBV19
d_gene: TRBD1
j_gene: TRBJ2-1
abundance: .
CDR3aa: CASRWTGGDYNEQFF
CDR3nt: TGTGCCAGTAGGTGGACAGGGGGAGATTACAATGAGCAGTTCTTC

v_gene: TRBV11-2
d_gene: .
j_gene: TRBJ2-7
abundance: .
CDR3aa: CASSSQAGNFYEQYF
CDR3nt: TGTGCCAGCAGCTCTCAGGCCGGAAACTTCTACGAGCAGTACTTC

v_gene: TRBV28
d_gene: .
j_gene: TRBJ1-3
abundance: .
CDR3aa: CASSLGPGNTIYF
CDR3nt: TGTGCCAGCAGTTTAGGGCCTGGAAACACCATATATTTT

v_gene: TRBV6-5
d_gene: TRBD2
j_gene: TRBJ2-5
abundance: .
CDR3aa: CASSLTSGSETQYF
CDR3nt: TGTGCCAGCAGCCTCACTAGCGGATCAGAGACCCAGTACTTC

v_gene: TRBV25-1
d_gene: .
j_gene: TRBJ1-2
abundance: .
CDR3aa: CASSESTRGRRRDRGYTF
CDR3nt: TGTGCCAGCAGTGAATCAACTCGGGGGAGGAGAAGGGATCGTGGCTACACCTTC

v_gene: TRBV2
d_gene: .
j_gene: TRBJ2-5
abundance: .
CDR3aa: CASSPGGAVQETQYF
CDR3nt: TGTGCCAGCAGTCCTGGCGGGGCTGTCCAAGAGACCCAGTACTTC

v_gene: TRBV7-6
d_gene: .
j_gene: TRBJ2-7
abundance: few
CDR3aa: CASTLGGLGDYEQYF
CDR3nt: TGTGCCAGCACCTTGGGGGGGCTCGGCGACTACGAGCAGTACTTC

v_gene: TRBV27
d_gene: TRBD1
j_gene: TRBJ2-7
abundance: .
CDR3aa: CASSLNPGTGVYEQYF
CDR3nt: TGTGCCAGCAGTCTAAACCCCGGGACAGGGGTTTACGAGCAGTACTTC

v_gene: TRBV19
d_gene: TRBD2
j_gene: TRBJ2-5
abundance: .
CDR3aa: CASSPGGQETQYF
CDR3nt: TGTGCCAGTAGTCCGGGAGGGCAAGAGACCCAGTACTTC

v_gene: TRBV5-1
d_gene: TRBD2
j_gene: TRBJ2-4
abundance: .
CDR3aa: CASSLNGTSGILAKNIQYF
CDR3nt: TGCGCCAGCAGCTTAAACGGGACTAGCGGGATACTAGCCAAAAACATTCAGTACTTC

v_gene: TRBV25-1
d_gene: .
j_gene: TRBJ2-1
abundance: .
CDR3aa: CASSDRSSGLSSYNEQFF
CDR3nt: TGTGCCAGCAGTGATCGGAGTAGCGGCCTGAGCTCCTACAATGAGCAGTTCTTC

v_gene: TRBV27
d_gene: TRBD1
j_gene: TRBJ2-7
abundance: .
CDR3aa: CASRTGVSYEQYF
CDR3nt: TGTGCCAGCAGAACAGGGGTCTCCTACGAGCAGTACTTC

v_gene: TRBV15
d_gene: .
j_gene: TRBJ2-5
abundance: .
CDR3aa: CATSYSGSSDRETQYF
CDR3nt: TGTGCCACCAGTTACTCCGGGTCTAGCGATCGAGAGACCCAGTACTTC

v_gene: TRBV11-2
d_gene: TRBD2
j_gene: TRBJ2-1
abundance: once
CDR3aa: CASSLAAVAGCREQFF
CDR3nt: TGTGCCAGCAGCTTAGCGGCAGTAGCGGGATGTCGGGAGCAGTTCTTC

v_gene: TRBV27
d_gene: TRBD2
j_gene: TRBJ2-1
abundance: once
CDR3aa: CASRFSGRGDNEQFF
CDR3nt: TGTGCCAGCAGATTTAGCGGGAGGGGCGACAATGAGCAGTTCTTC

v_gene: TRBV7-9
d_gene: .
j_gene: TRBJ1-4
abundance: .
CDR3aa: CASSSPSPNEKLFF
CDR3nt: TGTGCCAGCAGCTCCCCTTCCCCGAATGAAAAACTGTTTTTT

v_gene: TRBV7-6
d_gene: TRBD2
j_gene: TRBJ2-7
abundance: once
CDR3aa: CASSGRTSGLTYEQYF
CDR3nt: TGTGCCAGCAGCGGGAGGACTAGCGGGTTAACCTACGAGCAGTACTTC

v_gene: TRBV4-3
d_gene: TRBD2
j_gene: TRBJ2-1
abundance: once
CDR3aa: CASSQVRVETVAGDRGNEQFF
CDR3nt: TGCGCCAGCAGCCAAGTGCGGGTTGAGACCGTAGCGGGAGACCGGGGGAATGAGCAGTTCTTC

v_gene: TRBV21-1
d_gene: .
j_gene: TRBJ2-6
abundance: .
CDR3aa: CASSEQGASSGANVLTF
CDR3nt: TGTGCCAGCAGCGAACAGGGCGCGTCCTCTGGGGCCAACGTCCTGACTTTC

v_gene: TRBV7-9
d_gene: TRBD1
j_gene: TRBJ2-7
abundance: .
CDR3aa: CASSFGTGIAYEQYF
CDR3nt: TGTGCCAGCAGCTTCGGGACAGGGATAGCCTACGAGCAGTACTTC

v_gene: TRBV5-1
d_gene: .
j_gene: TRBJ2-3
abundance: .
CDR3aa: CASSPSRGTDTQYF
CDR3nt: TGCGCCAGCAGCCCTTCGAGGGGCACAGATACGCAGTATTTT

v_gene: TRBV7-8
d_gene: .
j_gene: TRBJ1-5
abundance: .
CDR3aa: CASSLGRYSNQPQHF
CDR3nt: TGTGCCAGCAGCTTAGGCCGCTATAGCAATCAGCCCCAGCATTTT

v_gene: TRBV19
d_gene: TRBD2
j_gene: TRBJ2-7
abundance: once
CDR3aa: CASRPNSGIQTSSYEQYF
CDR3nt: TGTGCCAGTAGGCCGAATAGCGGGATCCAAACCAGCTCCTACGAGCAGTACTTC

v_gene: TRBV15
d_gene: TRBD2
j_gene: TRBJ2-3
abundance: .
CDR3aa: CATSRRKVAGADTQYF
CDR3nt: TGTGCCACCAGCAGACGTAAGGTAGCGGGTGCAGATACGCAGTATTTT

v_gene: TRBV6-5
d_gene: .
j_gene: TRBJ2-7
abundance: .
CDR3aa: CASSYSSRTYEQYF
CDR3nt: TGTGCCAGCAGTTACTCGTCTAGGACCTACGAGCAGTACTTC

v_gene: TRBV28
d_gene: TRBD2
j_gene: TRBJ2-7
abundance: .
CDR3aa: CASSTRSGSGYEQYF
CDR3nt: TGTGCCAGCAGTACTCGTAGCGGGAGCGGCTACGAGCAGTACTTC

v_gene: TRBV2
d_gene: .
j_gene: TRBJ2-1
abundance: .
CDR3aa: CASSEACGSSYNEQFF
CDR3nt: TGTGCCAGCAGTGAAGCGTGCGGAAGCTCCTACAATGAGCAGTTCTTC

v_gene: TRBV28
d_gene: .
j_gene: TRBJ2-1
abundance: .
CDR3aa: CASRNDRPGCGEQFF
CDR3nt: TGTGCCAGCCGAAACGACAGGCCCGGTTGCGGTGAGCAGTTCTTC

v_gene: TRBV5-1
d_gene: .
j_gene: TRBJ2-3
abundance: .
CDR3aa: CASSLAPAGSGDTQYF
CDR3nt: TGCGCCAGCAGCTTGGCCCCCGCGGGAAGTGGAGATACGCAGTATTTT

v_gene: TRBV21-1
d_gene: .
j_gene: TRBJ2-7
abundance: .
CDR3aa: CASSKVAGEPPYEQYF
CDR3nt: TGTGCCAGCAGCAAAGTGGCAGGGGAGCCTCCCTACGAGCAGTACTTC

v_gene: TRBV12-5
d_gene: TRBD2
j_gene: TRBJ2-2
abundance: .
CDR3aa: CASGLALAGRGTGELFF
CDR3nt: TGTGCTAGTGGTTTGGCACTAGCGGGGCGAGGGACCGGGGAGCTGTTTTTT

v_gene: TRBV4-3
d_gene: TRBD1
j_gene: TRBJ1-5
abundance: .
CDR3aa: CASSQDKGQGPNQPQHF
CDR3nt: TGCGCCAGCAGCCAAGATAAGGGACAGGGCCCCAACCAGCCCCAGCATTTT

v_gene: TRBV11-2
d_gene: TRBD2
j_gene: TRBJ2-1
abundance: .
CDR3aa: CASSYGRVNSGRSYNEQFF
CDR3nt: TGTGCCAGCAGCTACGGGAGGGTTAATAGCGGGAGGTCCTACAATGAGCAGTTCTTC

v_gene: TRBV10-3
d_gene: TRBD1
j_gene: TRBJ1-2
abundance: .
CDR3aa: CAITVDRGPPSSGYTF
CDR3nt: TGTGCCATCACAGTTGACAGGGGGCCCCCATCTAGTGGCTACACCTTC

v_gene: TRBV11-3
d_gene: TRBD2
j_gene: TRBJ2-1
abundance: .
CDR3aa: CASSLGPGGNEQFF
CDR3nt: TGTGCCAGCAGCTTGGGCCCGGGAGGTAATGAGCAGTTCTTC

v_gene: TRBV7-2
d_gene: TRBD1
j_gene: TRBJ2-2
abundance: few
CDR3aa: CASSPFTGATNTGELFF
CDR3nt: TGTGCCAGCAGCCCATTCACAGGGGCAACGAACACCGGGGAGCTGTTTTTT

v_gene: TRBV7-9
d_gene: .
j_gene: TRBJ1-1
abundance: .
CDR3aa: CASSLVVGADLNTEAFF
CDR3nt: TGTGCCAGCAGCTTAGTGGTTGGCGCGGATTTGAACACTGAAGCTTTCTTT

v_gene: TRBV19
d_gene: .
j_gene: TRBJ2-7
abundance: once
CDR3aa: CASSMDGVPLYEQYF
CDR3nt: TGTGCCAGTAGTATGGACGGGGTACCCCTCTACGAGCAGTACTTC

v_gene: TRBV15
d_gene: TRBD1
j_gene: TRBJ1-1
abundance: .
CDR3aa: CATSRSTGERTEAFF
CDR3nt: TGTGCCACCAGCAGATCCACAGGGGAGCGGACTGAAGCTTTCTTT

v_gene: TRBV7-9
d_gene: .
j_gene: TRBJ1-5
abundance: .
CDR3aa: CASSPRGQEAQHF
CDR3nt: TGTGCCAGCAGCCCTAGGGGACAAGAGGCCCAGCATTTT

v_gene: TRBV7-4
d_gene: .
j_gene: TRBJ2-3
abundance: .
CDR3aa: CASSSRVRLSDTQYF
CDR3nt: TGTGCCAGCAGCTCCAGGGTCCGACTTTCGGATACGCAGTATTTT

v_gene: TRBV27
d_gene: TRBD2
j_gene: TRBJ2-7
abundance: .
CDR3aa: CASSPGLDYEQYF
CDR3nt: TGTGCCAGCAGTCCCGGACTAGATTACGAGCAGTACTTC

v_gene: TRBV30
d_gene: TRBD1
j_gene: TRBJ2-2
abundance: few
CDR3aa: CAAKSTGTVNTGELFF
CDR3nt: TGTGCCGCTAAGTCGACCGGGACAGTGAACACCGGGGAGCTGTTTTTT

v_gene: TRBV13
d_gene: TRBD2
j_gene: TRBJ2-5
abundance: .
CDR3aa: CASREEGSGRAFETQYF
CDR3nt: TGTGCCAGCAGAGAGGAGGGTAGCGGGAGGGCGTTTGAGACCCAGTACTTC

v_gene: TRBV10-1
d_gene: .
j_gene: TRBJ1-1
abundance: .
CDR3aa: CASTLPRGLNTEAFF
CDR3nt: TGCGCCAGCACTCTCCCCCGGGGATTGAACACTGAAGCTTTCTTT

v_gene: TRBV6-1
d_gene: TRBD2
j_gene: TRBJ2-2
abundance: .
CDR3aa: CATAGGRTGELFF
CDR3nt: TGTGCCACCGCGGGGGGGAGGACCGGGGAGCTGTTTTTT